This is a list of T cell receptor beta chains from one sample in a study of blood T cell repertoires in COVID-19. TCRdb keeps only in-frame clones here, not all; method: immunoSEQ multiplex PCR. Of more than 35,000 clones listed, roughly 85% are singletons. Sequences were obtained from peripheral blood. These receptor sequences come from a human donor in a cohort sampled during active COVID-19. Each CDR3 is given with its conserved first and last residue. D genes are given only for firm matches. Some rows mark clone size as missing; the rest say once, few, many or name a class of expanded clone.

-	TRBJ2-2	17	TRBV6-2/TRBV6-3	TRBD2	CASSWTSGFANTGELFF	TGTGCCAGCAGTTGGACTAGCGGGTTCGCGAACACCGGGGAGCTGTTTTTT
-	TRBJ2-2	14	TRBV19	-	CATTGPTNTGELFF	TGTGCCACCACAGGTCCAACGAACACCGGGGAGCTGTTTTTT
-	TRBJ1-4	14	TRBV2	-	CASSGSGYNEKLFF	TGTGCCAGCAGTGGTTCAGGGTATAATGAAAAACTGTTTTTT
once	TRBJ2-2	15	TRBV5-4	-	CASSTGTTNTGELFF	TGTGCCAGCAGCACCGGGACAACGAACACCGGGGAGCTGTTTTTT
few	TRBJ2-7	15	TRBV2	-	CASKIAAGMSYEQYF	TGTGCCAGCAAGATAGCGGCGGGCATGTCCTACGAGCAGTACTTC
once	TRBJ1-2	15	TRBV18	TRBD1	CASSPGTGVNYGYTF	TGTGCCAGCTCTCCCGGGACAGGGGTTAACTATGGCTACACCTTC
-	TRBJ2-1	15	TRBV29-1	TRBD2	CSVVLASGSFNEQFF	TGCAGCGTGGTGTTGGCTAGCGGGAGCTTCAATGAGCAGTTCTTC
few	TRBJ1-1	14	TRBV3-1/TRBV3-2	-	CASSQGRVDTEAFF	TGTGCCAGCAGCCAAGGCAGGGTTGACACTGAAGCTTTCTTT
-	TRBJ2-1	15	TRBV6-5	TRBD2	CASTAGGGVGNEQFF	TGTGCCAGCACCGCGGGAGGGGGGGTCGGCAATGAGCAGTTCTTC
-	TRBJ2-3	14	TRBV7-2	-	CASSPRQGTDTQYF	TGTGCCAGCAGCCCCCGACAGGGCACAGATACGCAGTATTTT
-	TRBJ1-2	16	TRBV2	TRBD1	CASSGRGQAWGYGYTF	TGTGCCAGCAGTGGGCGGGGACAGGCTTGGGGATATGGCTACACCTTC
-	TRBJ2-7	13	TRBV7-2	TRBD1	CASSWDRGHEQYF	TGTGCCAGCAGCTGGGACAGGGGACACGAGCAGTACTTC
-	TRBJ2-7	12	TRBV2	-	CASSPTAYEQYF	TGTGCCAGCAGTCCTACCGCCTACGAGCAGTACTTC
-	TRBJ1-5	14	TRBV9	TRBD1	CASSKGQGNQPQHF	TGTGCCAGCAGCAAGGGACAGGGCAATCAGCCCCAGCATTTT
few	TRBJ1-2	14	TRBV4-1	-	CASSQPDSRYGYTF	TGCGCCAGCAGCCAACCAGACAGTCGCTATGGCTACACCTTC
-	TRBJ1-5	14	TRBV6-5	-	CASSYSILSQPQHF	TGTGCCAGCAGTTACTCGATTTTGAGTCAGCCCCAGCATTTT
-	TRBJ1-5	13	TRBV10-3	-	CAISVSRDQPQHF	TGTGCCATCAGTGTTAGTCGGGATCAGCCCCAGCATTTT
-	TRBJ1-1	13	TRBV6-1	-	CASSEGYRVEAFF	TGTGCCAGCAGCGAAGGGTACAGGGTTGAAGCTTTCTTT
-	TRBJ2-2	16	TRBV18	TRBD2	CASSPLLAANTGELFF	TGTGCCAGCTCACCCCTACTAGCGGCGAACACCGGGGAGCTGTTTTTT
-	TRBJ1-1	13	TRBV27	TRBD1	CASSITGTAEAFF	TGTGCCAGCAGTATTACTGGGACAGCTGAAGCTTTCTTT
-	TRBJ1-4	13	TRBV12-5	-	CASGGSGGEKLFF	TGTGCTAGTGGGGGGAGCGGAGGTGAAAAACTGTTTTTT
-	TRBJ2-7	16	TRBV5-1	-	CASSLNGQATAYEQYF	TGCGCCAGCAGCTTGAACGGCCAGGCTACAGCCTACGAGCAGTACTTC
-	TRBJ1-2	12	TRBV5-1	TRBD1	CASSYRGDGYTF	TGCGCCAGCAGCTACAGGGGGGATGGCTACACCTTC
-	TRBJ1-4	15	TRBV29-1	-	CSVRLQGGANEKLFF	TGCAGCGTACGTTTACAGGGAGGGGCTAATGAAAAACTGTTTTTT
-	TRBJ2-5	15	TRBV7-3	-	CASSLAGLGQETQYF	TGTGCCAGCAGCTTAGCGGGCCTGGGGCAAGAGACCCAGTACTTC
-	TRBJ1-5	17	TRBV3-1/TRBV3-2	TRBD1	CASSQEKGTGYNQPQHF	TGTGCCAGCAGCCAAGAAAAAGGGACAGGGTACAATCAGCCCCAGCATTTT